Presented here are 25 T cell receptor beta chains from one specimen sequenced in a study of spatial heterogeneity in lung cancer. TCRdb fed the 5' RACE reads into MiXCR, producing one record per CDR3 protein. This sample has some 14,000 distinct CDR3 sequences, with 5% to 6% found just once. Time point reported: sample taken at primary tumor resection. Frozen PBMC, nontumor lung or tumor provided whole RNA, which was sequenced unsorted. Sequencing was performed on lung tumor tissue, taken at surgery. The source is a human donor with early-stage non-small cell lung cancer.

This clonotype was seen more than once but under ten times. As an off-target read in a library built for alpha chains, this beta chain has a frequency of little significance. The rearrangement links TRBV30 to TRBJ1-2; D remains unclear. The CDR3 contains 12 residues. Trimming cost V 0 bases and J 5 bases, with 7 bases left between them. In germline, CDR1 is GTSNPN, CDR2 SVGIG (reference sequence). The CDR3 is CAWSVIGYGYTF. In nucleotides, the CDR3 is TGTGCCTGGAGTGTAATTGGATATGGCTACACCTTC.

This clonotype was seen repeatedly, ten times or more. A library prepared for alpha chains yielded this beta chain as an off-target read; its size is of little meaning. V is TRBV12-3 or TRBV12-4 and J is TRBJ1-2; 9 nucleotides agree with TRBD1. The V and J ends lost 6 bases and 5 bases, in that order; junction bases with no gene match: 4. CDR3 size: 13 residues. The CDR3 sequence is CASRRTGDYGYTF. The CDR3 DNA reads as TGTGCCAGCAGAAGGACAGGGGATTATGGCTACACCTTC.

This clonotype has a count of ten or more. Little can be read into the size of this beta chain, an off-target read in a library designed for alpha chains. This rearrangement joins TRBV20-1 to TRBJ1-2; D gene uncertain. CDR3 length: 14 residues. Per germline, CDR1 DFQATT and CDR2 SNEGSKA (reference sequence). Trimming removed 5 bases at V and 4 bases at J, with 17 bases between. The CDR3 sequence: CSAPFVDVSYGYTF. In DNA, the CDR3 is TGCAGTGCTCCCTTCGTTGACGTCTCCTATGGCTACACCTTC.

This clonotype was seen ten or more times. In a library made to pick up alpha chains, this beta chain is a stray read with a size that means little. The rearrangement links TRBV7-2 to TRBJ1-5; perhaps TRBD1 as D (5 bases). Germline V gene lookup returns CDR1 SGHTA and CDR2 FQGNSA. CDR3 length: 14 residues. V lost 7 bases and J 0 bases, leaving 10 bases between the germline ends. As DNA, the CDR3 is TGTGCCAGCAACCGACAGCATAGCAATCAGCCCCAGCATTTT. It translates to CASNRQHSNQPQHF.

Regarding this clonotype: Little can be read into the size of this beta chain, an off-target read in a library designed for alpha chains. The V gene is TRBV28, the J gene TRBJ2-7; D remains unclear. The V end lost 2 bases, the J end lost 3 bases, and 11 bases lay between the germline ends. The CDR3 contains 14 residues. Germline CDR1 is MDHEN and CDR2 is SYDVKM. The CDR3 is CASSLPLDGYEQYF. CDR3 DNA: TGTGCCAGCAGTTTACCCCTGGACGGCTACGAGCAGTACTTC.

This clonotype was seen many times. This beta chain came through as a stray read in a library set up for alpha chains, and its size says little. This chain joins TRBV6-1 and TRBJ2-1; 7 positions match TRBD2. Germline CDR1 MNHNS, CDR2 SASEGT. This CDR3 contains 15 residues. V lost 4 bases and J lost 0; bases outside the gene matches: 3. The CDR3, as DNA: TGTGCCAGCAGTGGGGAGGGGACCTCCTACAATGAGCAGTTCTTC. Protein: CASSGEGTSYNEQFF.

This clonotype was recorded many times. The library was prepared for alpha chains; this beta chain is a stray read, so its frequency means little. The V gene is TRBV11-3, the J gene TRBJ2-2; 10 bases map to TRBD2. Trimming at V came to 5 bases and at J to 9 bases, leaving 15 bases not matched to a gene. Germline CDR1 reads SGHNT; CDR2 reads YENEEA. There are 17 residues in the CDR3. The CDR3 sequence: CASSLQASGREHRELFF. The CDR3, as DNA: TGTGCCAGCAGCCTCCAAGCCAGCGGGAGGGAACACCGGGAGCTGTTTTTT.

This clonotype appeared many times. Since the library was made to target alpha chains, this beta chain is a stray read and its abundance is not meaningful. The chain couples TRBV19 to TRBJ1-2; perhaps TRBD1 as D (5 bases). The CDR3 extends over 12 amino acids. With 8 bases removed from V and 5 bases from J, the gap between germline ends came to 12 bases. From germline, CDR1 is LNHDA and CDR2 SQIVND (reference sequence). CDR3 DNA sequence: TGTGCCAGTCGGTGGGGACGGTATGGCTACACCTTC. Its protein is CASRWGRYGYTF.

At least ten counts were recorded for this clonotype. The size of this beta chain means little, since it is a stray read in a library made for alpha chains. This rearrangement joins TRBV6-2 or TRBV6-3 to TRBJ1-2; perhaps TRBD1 as D (5 bases). The CDR3 contains 14 residues. Trimming left V 6 bases short and J 5 bases short, with 16 bases between. CDR1 MNHEY and CDR2 SVGEGT come from the germline V gene. Here the CDR3 DNA reads TGTGCCAGCAGCCTCCCGACAGCGAAATATGGCTACACCTTC. This sequence encodes CASSLPTAKYGYTF.

In its sample, this clonotype was seen many times. The size of this beta chain means little, since it is a stray read in a library made for alpha chains. The chain combines TRBV7-8 with TRBJ2-1; D gene unclear. Between the trimmed V and J ends, which lost 1 base and 10 bases, there was a span of 17 bases. The CDR3 consists of 15 residues. Germline lookup yields CDR1 SGHVS and CDR2 FQNEAQ. CDR3 bases: TGTGCCAGCAGCTTAGAGGCAGGTAGTACTGTCGAGCAGTTCTTC. Its translation: CASSLEAGSTVEQFF.

This clonotype was seen ten or more times. This beta chain is an unintended read in a library built for alpha chains; its size means little. The gene calls are TRBV2 and TRBJ2-2; TRBD2 aligns across 10 bases. Germline CDR1 and CDR2: SNHLY and FYNNEI. The CDR3 covers 15 residues. Losses at the gene ends were 6 bases for V and 7 bases for J; bases not matched to a gene: 8. CDR3 bases: TGTGCCAGCAGCTTTACTAGCGGGACGCGCGGGGAGCTGTTTTTT. As protein: CASSFTSGTRGELFF. The complete variable domain, with remaining parts taken from reference TRBV2 and TRBJ2-2, reads EPEVTQTPSHQVTQMGQEVILRCVPISNHLYFYWYRQILGQKVEFLVSFYNNEISEKSEIFDDQFSVERPDGSNFTLKIRSTKLEDSAMYFCASSFTSGTRGELFFGEGSRLTVL.

This clonotype was observed at least ten times. Within a library made for alpha chains, this beta chain is off target, and its count is uninformative. The rearrangement uses TRBV18 and TRBJ2-3; D perhaps matches TRBD2 (5 bases). Trimming took off 6 bases at V and 5 bases at J, with 18 bases between the two ends. Germline CDR1 and CDR2: KGHSH and LQKENI. The CDR3 extends over 15 amino acids. CDR3 loop: CASSRLRETQDTQYF. DNA for the CDR3: TGTGCCAGCTCGCGGTTAAGGGAGACGCAAGATACGCAGTATTTT.

This clonotype was detected ten times or more. With the library built for alpha chains, this beta chain is off target and its frequency is not meaningful. V gene TRBV7-8 combines with J gene TRBJ2-3, with D uncertain. The ends were cut back, 4 bases at V and 2 bases at J, with 19 bases in the middle. CDR3 length: 17 residues. Germline CDR1 and CDR2: SGHVS and FQNEAQ. The CDR3 nucleotides read TGTGCCAGCAGCTCTAGGATTGTGGGTTTAGCCACAGATACGCAGTATTTT. Protein: CASSSRIVGLATDTQYF.

This clonotype was recorded at least ten times. This beta chain turned up in a library designed for alpha chains; as an off-target read, its abundance says little. The V and J genes are TRBV27 and TRBJ1-2; D is undetermined. From germline, CDR1 is MNHEY and CDR2 SMNVEV (reference sequence). The V and J ends lost 2 bases and 2 bases respectively, with 6 bases between them. The length of the CDR3 is 13 residues. This CDR3 reads CASSLRGNYGYTF. DNA for the CDR3: TGTGCCAGCAGTTTAAGAGGGAACTATGGCTACACCTTC.

There are many counts of this clonotype. Little can be read into the size of this beta chain, an off-target read in a library designed for alpha chains. V is TRBV4-3 and J is TRBJ2-1; 7 nucleotides agree with TRBD1. Germline CDR1 and CDR2: LGHNA and YSLEER. This CDR3 is 14 amino acids long. V shed 2 bases and J 6 bases; nucleotides not matched to a gene: 4. The CDR3 loop is CASSQRDSPNEQFF. The CDR3 DNA is TGCGCCAGCAGCCAACGGGACAGTCCCAATGAGCAGTTCTTC.

This clonotype was recorded at least ten times. The library was built for alpha chains, so this beta chain is an off-target read and its size means little. The rearrangement joins TRBV27 to TRBJ1-5; 7 nucleotides line up with TRBD1. Germline assignment: CDR1 MNHEY and CDR2 SMNVEV (reference sequence). The ends lost 5 bases at V and 2 bases at J; junction bases unmatched: 15. CDR3 length: 18 residues. The CDR3 sequence is CASSPTTGTDSRNQPQHF. The CDR3 DNA sequence: TGTGCCAGCAGTCCGACTACCGGGACAGACTCACGCAATCAGCCCCAGCATTTT.

This clonotype appeared many times. This beta chain appears as a stray read in a library generated for alpha chains; its size is not informative. V gene TRBV7-2 combines with J gene TRBJ1-5; D gene ambiguous. The CDR3 consists of 15 residues. Trimming took 2 bases from V and 3 from J, leaving 11 bases between them. Germline V lookup: CDR1 SGHTA, CDR2 FQGNSA. The CDR3 DNA sequence: TGTGCCAGCAGCTTAACAACAGCAAACAATCAGCCCCAGCATTTT. Its protein is CASSLTTANNQPQHF.

This clonotype was seen at least ten times. This beta chain came through as a stray read in a library set up for alpha chains, and its size says little. This rearrangement joins TRBV5-5 to TRBJ2-1; possibly TRBD1 for D (6 bases). The CDR3 has 15 residues. Trimming cost V 2 bases and J 4 bases, with 13 bases left between them. Per the germline V gene, CDR1 is SGHKS and CDR2 is YYEKEE (reference sequence). The CDR3 bases are TGTGCCAGCAGCTTCGAACCCGGACAGTACAATGAGCAGTTCTTC. Amino acid sequence: CASSFEPGQYNEQFF.

This clonotype has more than one count but fewer than ten. A library prepared for alpha chains yielded this beta chain as an off-target read; its size is of little meaning. The chain is built from TRBV3-1 and TRBJ2-5, with 10 positions matching TRBD2. Germline loops: CDR1 LGHDT, CDR2 YNNKEL (reference sequence). The V gene end was trimmed by 0 bases and the J gene end by 7 bases; junction bases not matched to a gene: 5. The length of the CDR3 is 15 residues. The CDR3, as DNA: TGTGCCAGCAGCCAAGACCTAGCGGGAGTAGGGACCCAGTACTTC. Amino acid sequence: CASSQDLAGVGTQYF.

This clonotype was counted many times. A library made for alpha chains picked up this beta chain off target, so its size means little. The chain links TRBV13 to TRBJ1-6, with D uncertain. Germline loops: CDR1 PRHDT, CDR2 FYEKMQ (reference sequence). This CDR3 is built from 16 residues. The V and J ends lost 3 bases and 8 bases respectively, with 17 bases between them. CDR3 protein: CASSFRTGSSYSPLHF. The CDR3 nucleotides are TGTGCCAGCAGCTTTCGAACGGGATCCTCCTATTCACCCCTCCACTTT.

This clonotype was seen repeatedly, ten times or more. This beta chain turned up in a library designed for alpha chains; as an off-target read, its abundance says little. V is TRBV7-9 and J is TRBJ2-3; 9 bases agree with TRBD1. V shed 7 bases, J shed 3 bases, and the junction held 5 bases outside the gene matches. Per germline, CDR1 SEHNR and CDR2 FQNEAQ (reference sequence). CDR3 length: 14 residues. DNA for the CDR3: TGTGCCAGCATGACAGGGGGTAATACAGATACGCAGTATTTT. This sequence encodes CASMTGGNTDTQYF.

This clonotype came up many times. This beta chain came through as a stray read in a library set up for alpha chains, and its size says little. V is TRBV20-1 and J is TRBJ2-7; D may be TRBD2 (5 bases). CDR3 size: 15 residues. Germline V CDR1 and CDR2: DFQATT, SNEGSKA (reference sequence). V lost 0 bases, J lost 4 bases, and 16 bases lay in between. CDR3 in DNA: TGCAGTGCTAGAGATCGAACGTCGGGGATGTACGAGCAGTACTTC. Amino acid sequence: CSARDRTSGMYEQYF.

This clonotype occurred many times. This beta chain is a stray read from a library made for alpha chains; its abundance is not meaningful. This chain links TRBV6-5 with TRBJ1-5, with unresolved D. The CDR3 loop spans 13 amino acids. Trimming pared 4 bases from V and 3 bases from J, leaving 7 bases between. CDR1 MNHEY and CDR2 SVGAGI come from the germline V gene. The CDR3 sequence: CASSFSPNQPQHF. Written as DNA, the CDR3 is TGTGCCAGCAGTTTTTCCCCCAATCAGCCCCAGCATTTT.

This clonotype was found many times. Since it is a stray read in a library aimed at alpha chains, this beta chain has a size that is not meaningful. The chain recombines TRBV7-8 with TRBJ2-2, with no clear D. With 5 bases removed from V and 6 bases from J, the gap between germline ends came to 7 bases. Germline-derived CDR1 and CDR2 are SGHVS and FQNEAQ. This CDR3 contains 12 residues. CDR3 nucleotide sequence: TGTGCCAGCAGCAGTTCGGCCGGGGAGCTGTTTTTT. Translating gives CASSSSAGELFF.

This clonotype was seen repeatedly, ten times or more. The library was designed around alpha chains, so this beta chain is a stray read whose abundance carries little weight. This chain links TRBV6-2 or TRBV6-3 with TRBJ2-7, with 14 bases identical to TRBD2. The CDR3 has 18 residues. The J segment lost 3 bases and the V segment lost 5 bases, leaving 12 bases of the junction unmatched. Germline values: CDR1 MNHEY, CDR2 SVGEGT. The CDR3 is CASSDGTSGGLFFYEQYF. The CDR3 coding sequence is TGTGCCAGCAGTGATGGGACTAGCGGGGGCCTTTTTTTCTACGAGCAGTACTTC.